The entry below describes one TCR beta chain. The antigen is unknown. One end of the junction is discordant with germline, which a read error may explain. The sample comes from a study of circulating tumor DNA in untreated peripheral T-cell lymphoma. The study's findings and limits: Tumor-specific clonotypes were found in roughly 80% of patients.

Sequencing used immunoSEQ multiplex PCR; TCRdb keeps in-frame clones, though not all of them. The sample contains 2,000 to 2,500 clones, around 82% of which appear only once. The germline CDR1 and CDR2 sequences are LNHNV and YYDKDF (reference sequence). The CDR3 length is 15 residues. Material for sequencing was tumor tissue. This sequence was found in a human donor with peripheral T-cell lymphoma. V usage is TRBV15 and J usage is TRBJ2-7; D is uncertain. The CDR3 DNA follows: TGTGCCAGCAGCTTGGCCCCAGGTGGGAACTACGAGCAGTACTTC. Encoded protein: CASSLAPGGNYEQYF.